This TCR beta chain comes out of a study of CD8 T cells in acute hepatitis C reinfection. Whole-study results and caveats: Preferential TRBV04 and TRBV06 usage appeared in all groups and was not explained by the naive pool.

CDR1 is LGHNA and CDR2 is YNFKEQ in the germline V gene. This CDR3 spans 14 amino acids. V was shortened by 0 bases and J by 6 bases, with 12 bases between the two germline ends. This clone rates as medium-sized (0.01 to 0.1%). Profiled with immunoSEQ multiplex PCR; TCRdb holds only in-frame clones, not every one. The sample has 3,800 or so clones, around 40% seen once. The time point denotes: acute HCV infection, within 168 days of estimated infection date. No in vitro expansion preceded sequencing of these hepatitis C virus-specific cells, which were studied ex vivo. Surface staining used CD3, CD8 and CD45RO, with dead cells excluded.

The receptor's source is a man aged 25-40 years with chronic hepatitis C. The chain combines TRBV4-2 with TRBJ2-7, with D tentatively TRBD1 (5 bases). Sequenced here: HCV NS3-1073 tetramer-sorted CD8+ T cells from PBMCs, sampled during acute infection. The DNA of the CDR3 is TGTGCCAGCAGCCAAGAAAGGGGCCCAATCGAGCAGTACTTC. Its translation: CASSQERGPIEQYF.